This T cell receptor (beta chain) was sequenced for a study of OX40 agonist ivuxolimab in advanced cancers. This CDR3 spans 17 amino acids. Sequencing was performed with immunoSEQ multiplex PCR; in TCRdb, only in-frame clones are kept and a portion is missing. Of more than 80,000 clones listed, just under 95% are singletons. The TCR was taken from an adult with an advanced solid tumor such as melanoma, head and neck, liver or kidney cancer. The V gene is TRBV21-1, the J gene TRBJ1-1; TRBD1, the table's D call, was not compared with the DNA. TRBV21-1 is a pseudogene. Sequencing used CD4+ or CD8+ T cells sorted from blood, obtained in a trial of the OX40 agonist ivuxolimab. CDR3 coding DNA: TGTGCCAGCAGCAACCGGCCCCCCGACAGAATGAACACTGAAGCTTTCTTT. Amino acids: CASSNRPPDRMNTEAFF.